The present entry profiles one TCR beta chain with its context. Fresh peripheral blood, approximately 9.1 ml, was the source of the PBMCs. Germline CDR1 reads DFQATT; CDR2 reads SNEGSKA (reference sequence). The CDR3 runs 14 residues. Trimming stripped 6 bases from V and 6 bases from J, with 19 bases between. Amplification targeted TCR beta CDR3 regions from RNA transcripts. An initial round of RT-PCR targeting the TCR CDR3 relied on the HTBI primer set. MiXCR, applied by TCRdb to the multiplex PCR reads, yields one record per CDR3 protein. The sample includes about 270,000 distinct CDR3 sequences, less than 30% of them seen just once. These data originate in a study of T cells in Graves' hyperthyroidism and ophthalmopathy.

The TCR sequence derives from a man aged 40-55 years with Graves' hyperthyroidism that later progressed to Graves' ophthalmopathy. The sequencing input was blood. The chain joins TRBV20-1 to TRBJ2-3; D is unresolved. The CDR3 protein is CSARKALGIDTQYF. As DNA, the CDR3 is TGCAGTGCAAGAAAGGCCCTGGGCATTGATACGCAGTATTTT.